This TCR beta chain was documented in a study of T cells in Graves' hyperthyroidism and ophthalmopathy. The study, taken as a whole, reports: Most clonotypes expanded in thyroid above 0.001 were likewise present in blood. Ophthalmopathy, as predicted by the model, came a median 6.5 months after the prediction.

Diagnoses were made from clinical symptoms, serum measures (thyroxine and TRAb), thyroid ultrasound and orbital computed tomography. The authors obtained PBMCs from more than 9.5 ml of fresh peripheral blood. Authors of the study amplified TCR beta CDR3 regions from RNA transcripts. The study used the HTBI primer set for a first-round RT-PCR of the TCR CDR3. One entry per CDR3 protein, called by TCRdb with MiXCR from the multiplex PCR reads. This sample carries hundreds of thousands of distinct CDR3 sequences, 35% of them seen once, and the ten largest clones take around 29%. This clonotype was counted a few times. The antigen remains unidentified. V gave up 1 base and J gave up 5 bases, with 9 bases separating them. The V gene's germline CDR1 is SGHRS and CDR2 YFSETQ. The length of the CDR3 is 14 residues.

The sample taken for sequencing was blood. The TCR comes from a middle-aged woman with Graves' hyperthyroidism. J is TRBJ1-4 and V is TRBV5-1; perhaps TRBD1 as D (5 bases). CDR3 bases: TGCGCCAGCAGCTTGTTGGGGCTAAATGAAAAACTGTTTTTT. It translates to CASSLLGLNEKLFF.